This TCR beta chain was found in a study of early T cells in non-severe SARS-CoV-2 infection (dated by TCRdb to the early 2020s). Context from the whole study: TCR sequencing used bulk RNA from unsorted whole blood, so alpha and beta chains could not be paired.

The CDR3, cysteine through phenylalanine, is 13 amino acids long. Only the CDR3 portion is preserved as DNA: 39 bases, with reading frame beginning at the first base. In the germline V gene (reference sequence), CDR1 corresponds to MNHNY and CDR2 to SVGAGI. V is pared back by 5 bases and J by 7 bases, with 11 bases lying between the germline termini. Set within a cohort of healthcare workers in London, UK, this nested case-control study involved weekly PCR testing of nasopharyngeal swabs along with blood sampling. Healthcare workers were recruited between 23 and 31 March 2020, during the week of the UK lockdown, and were followed weekly for up to roughly 15 weeks. This clonotype was observed a handful of times. The antigen it recognizes is unknown. Per-base qualities were not stored, and no clone one base away is much larger. The library was generated by 5' RACE. Sequenced using a NextSeq 500. To correct for sequencing error and PCR bias, the TCR library protocol tagged individual cDNA molecules with unique molecular identifiers. TCR alpha and beta chains were both sequenced, and the abundances of alpha and beta sequences in each sample were closely correlated with each other. In the authors' own workflow: Decombinator V4 was used to annotate TCR sequences for V gene, J gene and CDR3. Expanded TCRs were defined as changing significantly between any two time points under a Poisson model with p below 0.0001. TCR abundances were normalised to the total number of TCRs sequenced in each sample and reported as counts per million. TRAV1-2 paired with TRAJ12, TRAJ20 or TRAJ33 defined MAIT TCRs, while TRAV10 paired with TRAJ18 defined iNKT TCRs. VDJdb, accessed on 1 November 2021, was searched for TCRs annotated for CMV, EBV and SARS-CoV-2, and TCRs annotated for more than one antigen were excluded. TCRdb took the public reads, trimmed them with fastp at Q25, ran MiXCR for clone calling and kept in-frame beta chains. Rows with one shared CDR3 protein collapse into an entry with the most common genes and DNA. The V and J calls were determined by TCRdb, not by the authors. This sample holds 20,000 to 25,000 distinct CDR3 sequences; 3.5% to 5.5% were observed only once. Together, the top ten hold approximately 8.4% of the sample.

Here is what the overall study found, with its caveats: VDJdb matching was skewed toward anti-spike CD8 responses and likely underestimated virus-specific expansions by missing private and CD4 specificities.

The rearranged segments are TRBV6-6 and TRBJ2-2, with the D gene uncertain. This TCR was recovered from an adult who was a healthcare worker with PCR-confirmed SARS-CoV-2 infection or an uninfected control (not recorded which). The sequencing input was whole blood. The CDR3 has the sequence CASSTWTLGELFF. Here is the DNA: TGTGCCAGCAGTACTTGGACCCTCGGGGAGCTGTTTTTT.